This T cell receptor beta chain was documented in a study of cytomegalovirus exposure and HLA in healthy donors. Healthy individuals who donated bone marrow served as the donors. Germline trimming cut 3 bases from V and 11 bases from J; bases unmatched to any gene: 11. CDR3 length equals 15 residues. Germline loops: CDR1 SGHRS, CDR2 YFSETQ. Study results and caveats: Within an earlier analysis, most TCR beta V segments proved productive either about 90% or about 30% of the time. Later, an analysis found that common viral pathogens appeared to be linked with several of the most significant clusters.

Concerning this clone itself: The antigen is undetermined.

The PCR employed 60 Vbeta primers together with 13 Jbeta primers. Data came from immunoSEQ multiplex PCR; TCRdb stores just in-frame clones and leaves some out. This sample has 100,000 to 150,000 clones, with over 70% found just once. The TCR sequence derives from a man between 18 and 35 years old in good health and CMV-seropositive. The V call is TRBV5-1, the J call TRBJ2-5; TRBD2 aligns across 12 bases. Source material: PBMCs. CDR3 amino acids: CASSSLTSGSGEQYF. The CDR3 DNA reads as TGCGCCAGCAGCTCTCTGACTAGCGGGAGTGGTGAGCAGTACTTC.